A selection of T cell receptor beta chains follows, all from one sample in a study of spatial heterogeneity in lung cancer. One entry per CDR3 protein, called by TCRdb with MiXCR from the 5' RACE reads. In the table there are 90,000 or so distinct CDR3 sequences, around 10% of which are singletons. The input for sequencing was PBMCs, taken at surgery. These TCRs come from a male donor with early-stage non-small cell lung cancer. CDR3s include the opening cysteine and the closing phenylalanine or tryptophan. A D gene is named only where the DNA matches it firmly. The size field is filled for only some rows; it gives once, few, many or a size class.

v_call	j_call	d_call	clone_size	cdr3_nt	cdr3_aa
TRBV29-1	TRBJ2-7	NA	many	TGCAGCGTTGAAGATCGACGTCAGCTTCAGTACTTC	CSVEDRRQLQYF
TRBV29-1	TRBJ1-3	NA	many	TGCAGCGTTGTCGCGGGAGGCAAAGGCTCTGGAAACACCATATATTTT	CSVVAGGKGSGNTIYF
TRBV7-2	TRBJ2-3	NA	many	TGTGCCAGCAGCGTCCTCTATGGCACAGATACGCAGTATTTT	CASSVLYGTDTQYF
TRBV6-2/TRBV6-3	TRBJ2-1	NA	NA	TGTGCCAGCAGTTGCCCAGGGTTCTTC	CASSCPGFF
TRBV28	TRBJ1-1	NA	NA	TGTGCCAGCAGTTTAGGGGGGGCCTGGGACACTGAAGCTTTCTTT	CASSLGGAWDTEAFF
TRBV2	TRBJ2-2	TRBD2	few	TGTGCCAGCAGTGAAACTAGCGGGAGGAACACCGGGGAGCTGTTTTTT	CASSETSGRNTGELFF
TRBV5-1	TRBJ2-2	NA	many	TGCGCCAGCAGGAGTACCGGGACTCACGGCACCGGGGAGCTGTTTTTT	CASRSTGTHGTGELFF
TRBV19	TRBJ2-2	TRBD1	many	TGTGCCAGTAGTCCCAACCGACAGGGATTCACCGGGGAGCTGTTTTTT	CASSPNRQGFTGELFF
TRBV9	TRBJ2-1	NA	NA	TGTGCCAGCAGCGAGAAGGGGGACCCCTACAATGAGCAGTTCTTC	CASSEKGDPYNEQFF
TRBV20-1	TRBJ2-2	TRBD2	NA	TGCAGTGCTACCCGAGCGGGAGCGGGCGGGGAGCTGTTTTTT	CSATRAGAGGELFF
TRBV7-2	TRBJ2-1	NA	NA	TGTGCCAGCAGCTTAGGATCAGGGGTGGGCGAGCAGTTCTTC	CASSLGSGVGEQFF
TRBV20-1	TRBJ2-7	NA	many	TGCAGTGCTTCAGGATCCTCTTTTGGGTCCGAGCAGTACTTC	CSASGSSFGSEQYF
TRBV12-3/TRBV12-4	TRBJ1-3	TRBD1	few	TGTGCCAGCAGTTTAGGACAGGGGGTGCACACCATATATTTT	CASSLGQGVHTIYF
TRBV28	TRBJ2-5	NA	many	TGTGCCAGCACCACAGGGCGAGAGACCCAGTACTTC	CASTTGRETQYF
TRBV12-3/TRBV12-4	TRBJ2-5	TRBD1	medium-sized	TGTGCCAGCAGTTTATGGGACAGGTACCCAGAGACCCAGTACTTC	CASSLWDRYPETQYF
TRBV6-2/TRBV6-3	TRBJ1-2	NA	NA	TGTGCCAGCAGGAAAGGGCCGGGCGTCTATGGCTACACCTTC	CASRKGPGVYGYTF
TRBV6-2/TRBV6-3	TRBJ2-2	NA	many	TGTGCCAGCAGCCAGACCGGGGAGCTGTTTTTT	CASSQTGELFF
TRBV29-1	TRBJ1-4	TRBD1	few	TGCAGCGCTGGACAGGGGGGGGAAAAACTGTTTTTT	CSAGQGGEKLFF
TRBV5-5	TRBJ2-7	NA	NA	TGTGCCAGCAGCTTTTATCTAGGGTCCTACGAGCAGTACTTC	CASSFYLGSYEQYF
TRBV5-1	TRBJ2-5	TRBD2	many	TGCGCCAGCAGTCGGACTAGCCGTGAGACCCAGTACTTC	CASSRTSRETQYF
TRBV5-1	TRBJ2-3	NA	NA	TGCGCCAGCAGCTTGGCTACGGGCGGGGATACGCAGTATTTT	CASSLATGGDTQYF
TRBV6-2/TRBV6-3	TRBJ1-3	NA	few	TGTGCCAGCAGTTACGGGGGATCCACTGGAAACACCATATATTTT	CASSYGGSTGNTIYF
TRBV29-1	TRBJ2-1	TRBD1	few	TGCAGCACCCGGACAGGGCCCTTCAATGAGCAGTTCTTC	CSTRTGPFNEQFF
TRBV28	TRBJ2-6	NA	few	TGTGCCAGCAGCCCAAACGGACGGAGCTCTGGGGCCAACGTCCTGACTTTC	CASSPNGRSSGANVLTF
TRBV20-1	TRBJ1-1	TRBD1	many	TGCAGTGCTAGAGATCCCGCGACAGGGGGCACTGAAGCTTTCTTT	CSARDPATGGTEAFF
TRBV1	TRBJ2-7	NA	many	TGCACCAGCAGCCAAATGCCGCTAGCGGGGGGCCCCACCCCCTCCTACGAGCAGTACTTC	CTSSQMPLAGGPTPSYEQYF
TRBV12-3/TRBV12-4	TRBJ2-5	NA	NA	TGTGCCAGCAGTTTAGATCGTAGCGGCCAATACTTC	CASSLDRSGQYF
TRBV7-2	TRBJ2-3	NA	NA	TGTGCCAGCAGCTTTGCTAGAAGCACAGATACGCAGTATTTT	CASSFARSTDTQYF
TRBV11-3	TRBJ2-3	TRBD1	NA	TGTGCCAGCAGCTTAGTCGGGACAGGAAACACAGATACGCAGTATTTT	CASSLVGTGNTDTQYF
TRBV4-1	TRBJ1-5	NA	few	TGCGCCAGCAGCCAAGAGCTCTATAGCAATCAGCCCCAGCATTTT	CASSQELYSNQPQHF
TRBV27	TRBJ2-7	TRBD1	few	TGTGCCAGCAGTGGCAGGGGGTTCTACGAGCAGTACTTC	CASSGRGFYEQYF
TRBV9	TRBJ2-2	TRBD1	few	TGTGCCAGCAGCTTGCCCCGGGACAGAGGTCACCCCGGGGAGCTGTTTTTT	CASSLPRDRGHPGELFF
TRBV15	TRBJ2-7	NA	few	TGTGCCACCAGCAGAGACCCGGTGGGCCAGCAGTACTTC	CATSRDPVGQQYF
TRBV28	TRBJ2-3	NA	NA	TGTGCCAGCAGTCCCCTTGGGCTCCGGGGGCTAGATACGCAGTATTTT	CASSPLGLRGLDTQYF
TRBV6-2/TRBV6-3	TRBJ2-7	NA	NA	TGTGCCAGCATTACACAGCGAATCCCCTACGAGCAGTACTTC	CASITQRIPYEQYF
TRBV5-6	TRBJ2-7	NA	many	TGTGCCAGCAGCCGAACCAGGGGGGGCGAGCAGTACTTC	CASSRTRGGEQYF